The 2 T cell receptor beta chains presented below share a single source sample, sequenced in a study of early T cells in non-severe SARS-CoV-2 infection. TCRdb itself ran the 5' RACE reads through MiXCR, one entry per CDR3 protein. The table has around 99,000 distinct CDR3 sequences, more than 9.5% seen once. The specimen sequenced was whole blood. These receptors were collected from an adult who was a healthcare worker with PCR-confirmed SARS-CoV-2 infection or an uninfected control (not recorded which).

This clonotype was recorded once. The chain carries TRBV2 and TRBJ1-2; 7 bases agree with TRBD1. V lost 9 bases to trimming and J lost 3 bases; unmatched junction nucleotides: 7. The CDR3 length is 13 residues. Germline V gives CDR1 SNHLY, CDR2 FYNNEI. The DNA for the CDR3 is TGTGCCAGTCAAGACAGGGAAGACTATGGCTACACCTTC. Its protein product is CASQDREDYGYTF.

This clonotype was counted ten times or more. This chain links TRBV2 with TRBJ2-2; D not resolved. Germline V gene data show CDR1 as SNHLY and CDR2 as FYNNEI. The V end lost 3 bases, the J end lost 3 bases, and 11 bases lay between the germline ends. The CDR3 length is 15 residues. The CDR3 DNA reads TGTGCCAGCAGTGATCCCCGGCAATACACCGGGGAGCTGTTTTTT. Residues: CASSDPRQYTGELFF.